This is a list of T cell receptor beta chains from one sample in a study of pediatric ulcerative colitis. This table comes from immunoSEQ multiplex PCR, and its TCRdb copy is limited to in-frame clones, with some not included. This table has about 36,000 clones, 55% to 85% appearing once. Material for sequencing was gut tissue. These receptors were taken from a boy aged 5-17 years with moderate ulcerative colitis. Both conserved end residues are part of each CDR3. D genes are given only for firm matches. Clone size is not always given. Where it is, it says once, few, many or a class for expanded clones.

V gene	D gene	clone size	J gene	CDR3 DNA	CDR3 protein
TRBV5-6	-	-	TRBJ2-5	TGTGCCAGCAGCTTTCTGGGAGAGATCCAGTACTTC	CASSFLGEIQYF
TRBV6-6	-	-	TRBJ2-7	TGTGCCAGCAGTAACAACGAGGGGCGGGGCTACGTGCAGTACTTC	CASSNNEGRGYVQYF
TRBV7-2	-	-	TRBJ2-5	TGTGCCAGCACCGTCACCCAAGGGACCGCTTTTAGGGAGACCCAGTACTTC	CASTVTQGTAFRETQYF
TRBV5-5	-	-	TRBJ1-2	TGTGCCAGCAGCTCGACAGATGGCTACACCTTC	CASSSTDGYTF
TRBV5-8	TRBD1	-	TRBJ2-3	TGTGCCAGCATCCCCGGGACAGCGTACACAGATACGCAGTATTTT	CASIPGTAYTDTQYF
TRBV7-8	TRBD1	-	TRBJ1-4	TGTGCCAGCAGACGAGAGGGGACAGGGCGCGAAAAACTGTTTTTT	CASRREGTGREKLFF
TRBV5-1	-	-	TRBJ2-3	TGCGCCAGCAGGGGGGGCACAGATACGCAGTATTTT	CASRGGTDTQYF
TRBV5-8	-	few	TRBJ1-5	TGTGCCAGCAGCTCGTTAACGATGGGCAATCAGCCCCAGCATTTT	CASSSLTMGNQPQHF
TRBV9	-	-	TRBJ2-3	TGTGCCAGCAGCCTCCAGGGTACTTGGGATACGCAGTATTTT	CASSLQGTWDTQYF
TRBV28	-	-	TRBJ2-2	TGTGCCAGCAGTTTGGGGCTAGCGCACCCCAGTATACACGGGGAGCTGTTTTTT	CASSLGLAHPSIHGELFF
TRBV14	-	-	TRBJ2-3	TGTGCCAGCCGACTGCGGGTGAGCACAGATACGCAGTATTTT	CASRLRVSTDTQYF
TRBV6-5	-	-	TRBJ1-3	TGTGCCAGCAGTGTGGGCGTGGGCACCATATATTTT	CASSVGVGTIYF
TRBV30	-	-	TRBJ1-1	TGTGCCTGGAGCCCACAGGGGAACACTGAAGCTTTCTTT	CAWSPQGNTEAFF
TRBV18	TRBD1	-	TRBJ2-5	TGTGCCAGCTCACCGTCGAGACAGGGGGGGAGCGAGACCCAGTACTTC	CASSPSRQGGSETQYF
TRBV15	-	-	TRBJ2-1	TGTGCCACCAGCCGGATCACCTACAATGAGCAGTTCTTC	CATSRITYNEQFF
TRBV7-9	-	-	TRBJ2-7	TGTGCCAGCAGCCCCTCGGCGTCAACCTACGAGCAGTACTTC	CASSPSASTYEQYF
TRBV6-1	-	-	TRBJ1-2	TGTGCCAGCAGTTCAAGGGTCAGACCCATCTATGGCTACACCTTC	CASSSRVRPIYGYTF
TRBV27	-	-	TRBJ1-3	TGTGCCAGCAGTCCAAGCGGGGGAAACACCATATATTTT	CASSPSGGNTIYF
TRBV7-7	-	-	TRBJ2-5	TGTGCTAGCAGCTTAGCTTGGGGACAAGAGACCCAGTACTTC	CASSLAWGQETQYF
TRBV2	TRBD1	-	TRBJ2-4	TGTGCCAGCAGTGCCTTGAATTCCGGGACAGGAATGTACTTC	CASSALNSGTGMYF
TRBV6-1	-	-	TRBJ1-3	TGTGCCAGCGGGGGGGTGATAATGGGAGGAAACACCATATATTTT	CASGGVIMGGNTIYF
TRBV7-9	-	-	TRBJ1-1	TGTGCCAGCAGCTCCCCCGGCACTGAAGCTTTCTTT	CASSSPGTEAFF
TRBV10-3	-	-	TRBJ1-6	TGTGCCATCAGTGAACACAGGGATGGAGGTTCACCCCTCCACTTT	CAISEHRDGGSPLHF
TRBV5-1	TRBD1	-	TRBJ2-7	TGCGCCAGCAGCTTGGACCCATCGGACAGGGGTTCCTACGAGCAGTACTTC	CASSLDPSDRGSYEQYF
TRBV19	-	-	TRBJ2-5	TGTGCCAGTAGTATGTCCCGGGACCAAGAGACCCAGTACTTC	CASSMSRDQETQYF
TRBV18	-	-	TRBJ2-7	TGTGCCAGCTCACGGGCTGGTGTGGGCGCCGGGGAGCAGTACTTC	CASSRAGVGAGEQYF
TRBV5-8	TRBD1	-	TRBJ2-7	TGTGCCAGCAGCTTGCGGCTTAGGGGGCTGGGAGACTCCTACGAGCAGTACTTC	CASSLRLRGLGDSYEQYF
TRBV28	TRBD1	few	TRBJ1-5	TGTGCCAGCAGTTCCTCCAGGACAGGGGATAGTAGCAATCAGCCCCAGCATTTT	CASSSSRTGDSSNQPQHF
TRBV19	-	-	TRBJ1-5	TGTGCCAGTAGTAATCAGGTTTCCCTTCAGCCCCAGCATTTT	CASSNQVSLQPQHF
TRBV25-1	-	-	TRBJ2-7	TGTGCCAGCAGTGAAGGGTGGGGGCGTCTTTTTGAGCAGTACTTC	CASSEGWGRLFEQYF
TRBV18	TRBD2	-	TRBJ2-7	TGTGCCAGCTCACCCCTTAGCGGGACGTCCTACGAGCAGTACTTC	CASSPLSGTSYEQYF
TRBV5-1	-	-	TRBJ2-5	TGCGCCAGCAGCTTGGCCGGGAACTCGAAAGAGACCCAGTACTTC	CASSLAGNSKETQYF
TRBV19	TRBD1	-	TRBJ1-5	TGTGCCACCACCACAGGGGGTTCAAATCAGCCCCAGCATTTT	CATTTGGSNQPQHF
TRBV28	TRBD1	-	TRBJ2-7	TGTGCCAGCAGACCTACCTCTACAGGGGGCGAGTACTTC	CASRPTSTGGEYF
TRBV7-2	-	-	TRBJ2-5	TGTGCCAGCAGCTTAGGGGGATACCAAGAGACCCAGTACTTC	CASSLGGYQETQYF
TRBV28	TRBD1	-	TRBJ2-7	TGTGCCAGCAGGCCTGGACAGGGGGCCTTCGAGCAGTACTTC	CASRPGQGAFEQYF
TRBV5-1	TRBD2	-	TRBJ2-1	TGCGCCAGCAACATACTAGCGGGGTATGAGCAGTTCTTC	CASNILAGYEQFF
TRBV20-1	-	-	TRBJ1-2	TGCAACATAGAACAGAGCGGCTACACCTTC	CNIEQSGYTF
TRBV11-3	TRBD1	-	TRBJ1-1	TGTGCCAGCAGCGAAGGACAGGGCGGGTGGAACACTGAAGCTTTCTTT	CASSEGQGGWNTEAFF